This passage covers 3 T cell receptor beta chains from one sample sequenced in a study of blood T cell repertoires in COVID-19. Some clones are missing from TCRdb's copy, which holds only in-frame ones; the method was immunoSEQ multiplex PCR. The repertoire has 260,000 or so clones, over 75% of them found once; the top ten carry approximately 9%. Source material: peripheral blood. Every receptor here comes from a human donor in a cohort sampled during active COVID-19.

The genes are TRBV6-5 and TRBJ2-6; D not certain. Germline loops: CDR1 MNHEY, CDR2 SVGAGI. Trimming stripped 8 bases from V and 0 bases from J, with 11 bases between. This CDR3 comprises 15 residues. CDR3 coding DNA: TGTGCCAGCGAGAGCTATGACTCTGGGGCCAACGTCCTGACTTTC. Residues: CASESYDSGANVLTF.

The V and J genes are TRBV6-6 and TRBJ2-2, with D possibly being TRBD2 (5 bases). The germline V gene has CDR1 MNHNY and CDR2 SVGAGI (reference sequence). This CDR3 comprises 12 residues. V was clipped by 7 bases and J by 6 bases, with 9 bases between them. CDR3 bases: TGTGCCAGCACGCGGGCCTCCGGGGAGCTGTTTTTT. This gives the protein CASTRASGELFF.

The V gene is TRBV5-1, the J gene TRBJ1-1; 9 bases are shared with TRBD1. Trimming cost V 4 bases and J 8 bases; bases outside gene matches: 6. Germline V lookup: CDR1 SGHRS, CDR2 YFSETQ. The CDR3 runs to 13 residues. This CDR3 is CASSQGQGGEAFF. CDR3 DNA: TGCGCCAGCAGCCAGGGACAGGGTGGCGAAGCTTTCTTT.